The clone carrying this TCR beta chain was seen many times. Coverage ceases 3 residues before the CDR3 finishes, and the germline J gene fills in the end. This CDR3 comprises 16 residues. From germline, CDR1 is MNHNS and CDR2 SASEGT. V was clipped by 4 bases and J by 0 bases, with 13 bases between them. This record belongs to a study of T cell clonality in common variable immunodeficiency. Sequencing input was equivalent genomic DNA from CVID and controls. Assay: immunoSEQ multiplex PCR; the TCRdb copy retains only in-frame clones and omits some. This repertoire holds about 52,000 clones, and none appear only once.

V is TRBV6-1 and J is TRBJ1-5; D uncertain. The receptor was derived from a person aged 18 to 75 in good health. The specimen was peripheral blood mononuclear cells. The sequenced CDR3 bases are TGTGCCAGCAGTGGGGCCGGAACTTATAGCAATCAGCCC. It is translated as CASSGAGTYSNQP. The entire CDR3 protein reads CASSGAGTYSNQPQHF.